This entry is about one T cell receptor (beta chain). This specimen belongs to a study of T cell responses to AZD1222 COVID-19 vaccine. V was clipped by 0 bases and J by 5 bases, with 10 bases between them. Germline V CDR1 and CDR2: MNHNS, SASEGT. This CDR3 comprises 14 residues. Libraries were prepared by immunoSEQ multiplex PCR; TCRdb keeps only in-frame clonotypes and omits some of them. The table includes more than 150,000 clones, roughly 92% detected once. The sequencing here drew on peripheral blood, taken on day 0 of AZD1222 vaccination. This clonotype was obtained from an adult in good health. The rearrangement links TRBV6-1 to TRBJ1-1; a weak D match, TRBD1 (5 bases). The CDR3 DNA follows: TGTGCCAGCAGTGAAGCGCTGGGGACGACTGAAGCTTTCTTT. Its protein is CASSEALGTTEAFF.